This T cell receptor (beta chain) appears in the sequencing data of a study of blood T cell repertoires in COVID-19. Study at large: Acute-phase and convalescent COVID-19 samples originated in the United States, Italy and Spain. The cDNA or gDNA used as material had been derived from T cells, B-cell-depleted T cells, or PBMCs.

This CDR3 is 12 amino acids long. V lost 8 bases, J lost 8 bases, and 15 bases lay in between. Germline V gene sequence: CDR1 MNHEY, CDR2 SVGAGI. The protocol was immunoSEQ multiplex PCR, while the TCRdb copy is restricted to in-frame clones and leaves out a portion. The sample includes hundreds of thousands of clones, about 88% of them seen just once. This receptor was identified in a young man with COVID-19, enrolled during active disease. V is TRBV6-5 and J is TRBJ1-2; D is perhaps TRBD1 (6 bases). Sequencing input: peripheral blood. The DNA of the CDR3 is TGTGCCAGCGGGACACCTATCTGGGGCTACACCTTC. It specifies CASGTPIWGYTF.